This T cell receptor (beta chain) is from a study of T cell repertoires in cytomegalovirus infection. The wider study: In public TCR beta signatures, there were indications of both CMV infection and matching HLA type. Overall study results and limits: Predominance within the ex vivo response was attributable to HLA-C-restricted CMV-specific TCR beta clonotypes.

The V gene lost 2 bases and the J gene lost 6 bases, with 12 bases spanning the gap. Germline V gene lookup returns CDR1 SGHTS and CDR2 YDEGEE. The CDR3 extends over 14 amino acids. Of note for this clonotype: Its specificity is not known.

Using its own MiXCR run on the reads, TCRdb lists one record per CDR3 protein. The profile shows roughly 800,000 distinct CDR3 sequences, approximately 32% of them singletons. Sequencing used cultured CD8+ T cells from PBMCs, obtained from culture after CMV antigen stimulation. The receptor was derived from a human donor in good health (CMV status not recorded). Some clones in this sample may be carry-over from other donors' samples. The chain is built from TRBV5-8 and TRBJ2-1; D remains unclear. CDR3 nucleotides: TGTGCCAGCAGCTTTTCAGAAGGCGTCAATGAGCAGTTCTTC. Its translation is CASSFSEGVNEQFF.